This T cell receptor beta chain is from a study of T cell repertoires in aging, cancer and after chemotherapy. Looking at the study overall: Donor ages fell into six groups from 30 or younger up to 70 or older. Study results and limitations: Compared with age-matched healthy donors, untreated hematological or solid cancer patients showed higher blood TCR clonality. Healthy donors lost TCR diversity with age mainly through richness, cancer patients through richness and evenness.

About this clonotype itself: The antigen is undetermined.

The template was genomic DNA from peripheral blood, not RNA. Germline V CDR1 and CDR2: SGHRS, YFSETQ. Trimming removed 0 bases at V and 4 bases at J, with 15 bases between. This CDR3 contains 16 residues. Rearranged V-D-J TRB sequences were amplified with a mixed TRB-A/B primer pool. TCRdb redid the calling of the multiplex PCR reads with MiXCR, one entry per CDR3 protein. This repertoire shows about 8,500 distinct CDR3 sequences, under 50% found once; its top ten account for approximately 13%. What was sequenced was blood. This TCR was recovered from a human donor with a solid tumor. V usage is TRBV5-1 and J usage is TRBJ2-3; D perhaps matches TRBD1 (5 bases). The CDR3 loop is CASSLGTPHWADTQYF. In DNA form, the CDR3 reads TGCGCCAGCAGCTTGGGGACACCCCATTGGGCAGATACGCAGTATTTT.